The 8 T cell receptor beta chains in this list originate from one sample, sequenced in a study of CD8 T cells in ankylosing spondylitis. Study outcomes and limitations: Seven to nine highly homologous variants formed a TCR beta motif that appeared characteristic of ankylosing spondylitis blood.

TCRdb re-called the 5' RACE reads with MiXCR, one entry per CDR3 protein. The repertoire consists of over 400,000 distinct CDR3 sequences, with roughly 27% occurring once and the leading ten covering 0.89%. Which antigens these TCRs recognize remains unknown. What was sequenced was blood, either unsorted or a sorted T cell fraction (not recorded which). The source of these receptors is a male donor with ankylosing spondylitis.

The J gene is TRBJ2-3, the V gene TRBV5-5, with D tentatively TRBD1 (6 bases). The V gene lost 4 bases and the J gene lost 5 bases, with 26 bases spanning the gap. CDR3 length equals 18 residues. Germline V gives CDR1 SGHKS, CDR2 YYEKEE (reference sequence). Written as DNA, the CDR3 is TGTGCCAGCAGCCTGACCCAATCCGGGACACTCGGCGGAGATACGCAGTATTTT. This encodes CASSLTQSGTLGGDTQYF.

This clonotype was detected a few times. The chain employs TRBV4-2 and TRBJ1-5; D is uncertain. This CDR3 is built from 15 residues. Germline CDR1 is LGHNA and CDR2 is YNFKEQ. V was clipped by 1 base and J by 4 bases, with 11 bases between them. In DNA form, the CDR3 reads TGTGCCAGCAGCCAAGGTCGGGCCGAGAATCAGCCCCAGCATTTT. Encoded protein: CASSQGRAENQPQHF.

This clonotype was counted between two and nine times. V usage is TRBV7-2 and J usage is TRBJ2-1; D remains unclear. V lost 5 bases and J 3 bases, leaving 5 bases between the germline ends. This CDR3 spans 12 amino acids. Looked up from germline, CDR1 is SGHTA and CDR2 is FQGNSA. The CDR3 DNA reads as TGTGCCAGCAGCCAAAACTACAATGAGCAGTTCTTC. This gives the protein CASSQNYNEQFF.

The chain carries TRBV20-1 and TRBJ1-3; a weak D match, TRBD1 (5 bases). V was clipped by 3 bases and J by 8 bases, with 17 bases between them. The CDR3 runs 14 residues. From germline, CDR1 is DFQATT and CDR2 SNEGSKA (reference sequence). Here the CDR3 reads CSASYRLGVDTIYF. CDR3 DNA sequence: TGCAGTGCTAGCTACAGACTAGGGGTCGACACCATATATTTT.

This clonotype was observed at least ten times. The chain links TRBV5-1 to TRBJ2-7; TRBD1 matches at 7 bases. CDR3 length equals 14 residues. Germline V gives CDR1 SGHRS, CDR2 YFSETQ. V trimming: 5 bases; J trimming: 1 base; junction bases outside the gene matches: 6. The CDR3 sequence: CASRGDSGSYEQYF. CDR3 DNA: TGCGCCAGCAGGGGGGACAGCGGATCCTACGAGCAGTACTTC.

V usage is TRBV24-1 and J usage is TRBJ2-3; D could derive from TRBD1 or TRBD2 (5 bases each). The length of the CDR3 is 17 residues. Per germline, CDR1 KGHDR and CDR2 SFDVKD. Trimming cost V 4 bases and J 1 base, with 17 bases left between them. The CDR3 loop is CATSDRAEVGGTDTQYF. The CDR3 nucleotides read TGTGCCACCAGTGACAGAGCGGAGGTGGGGGGCACAGATACGCAGTATTTT.

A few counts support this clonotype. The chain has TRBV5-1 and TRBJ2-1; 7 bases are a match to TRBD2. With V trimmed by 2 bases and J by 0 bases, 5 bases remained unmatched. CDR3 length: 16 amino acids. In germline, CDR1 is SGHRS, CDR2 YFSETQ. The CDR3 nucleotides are TGCGCCAGCAGCTTAGCGGGGAAGGGCTCCTACAATGAGCAGTTCTTC. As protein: CASSLAGKGSYNEQFF.

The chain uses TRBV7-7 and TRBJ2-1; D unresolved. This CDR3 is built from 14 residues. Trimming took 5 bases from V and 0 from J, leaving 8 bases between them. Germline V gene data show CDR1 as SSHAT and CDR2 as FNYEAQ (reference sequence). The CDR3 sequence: CASSPTFSYNEQFF. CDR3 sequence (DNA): TGTGCCAGCAGCCCCACTTTCTCCTACAATGAGCAGTTCTTC.